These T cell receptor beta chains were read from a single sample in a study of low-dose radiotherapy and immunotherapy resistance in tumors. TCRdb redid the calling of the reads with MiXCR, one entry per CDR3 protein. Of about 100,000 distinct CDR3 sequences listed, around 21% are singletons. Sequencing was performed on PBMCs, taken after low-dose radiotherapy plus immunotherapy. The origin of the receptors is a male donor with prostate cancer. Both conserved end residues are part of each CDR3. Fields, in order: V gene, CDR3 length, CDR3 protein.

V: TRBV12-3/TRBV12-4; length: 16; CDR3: CASSLGSLADADTQYF
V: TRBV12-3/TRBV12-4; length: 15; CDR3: CASSLAGQPQEAQYF
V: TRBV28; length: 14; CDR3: CASSLGLARGGYTF
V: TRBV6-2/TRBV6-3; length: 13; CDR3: CASSRSGANVLTF
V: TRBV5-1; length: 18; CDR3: CASRFQGGYSSGANVLTF
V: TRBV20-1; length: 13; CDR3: CSSGSGHTDTQYF
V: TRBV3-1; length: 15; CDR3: CASSSGTGYTDTQYF
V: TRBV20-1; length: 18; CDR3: CSAREGWVRSSYNSPLHF
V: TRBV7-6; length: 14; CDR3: CASTLPERALEQFF
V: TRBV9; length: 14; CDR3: CASSAVMGGTEAFF
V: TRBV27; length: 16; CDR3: CASSTQGVGSYNEQFF
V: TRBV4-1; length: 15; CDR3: CASSPPGAGTDTQYF
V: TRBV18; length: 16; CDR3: CASSSNRGLSYNEQFF
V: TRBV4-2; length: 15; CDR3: CASSQELADPYEQYF
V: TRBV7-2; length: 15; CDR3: CASSLWGERNQPQHF
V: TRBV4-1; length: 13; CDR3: CASSQVNQETQYF
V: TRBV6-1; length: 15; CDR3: CASTPDRMGGQPQHF